This TCR beta chain was captured by sequencing in a study of cytomegalovirus exposure and HLA in healthy donors (dated by TCRdb to 2015 to 2018). Describing the broader study: In an earlier analysis of 550 to 750 of the donors, 276 Gb of sequence data and about 110 million unique TCR beta sequences from about 179 million T cells were reported. The genetic ancestry cluster associated with self-reported Caucasian donors included about 84% of the roughly 390 genotyped donors. Both class I and class II loci were covered by HLA typing, at four-digit resolution. An earlier analysis of approximately 640 of the donors applied high-throughput TCR beta sequencing to assess whether each TCR beta V gene segment acted as functional or pseudogenic. Using immunosequencing, the study profiled T cell repertoires from around 680 subjects and related those repertoires to cytomegalovirus serostatus. Typing coverage varied by locus: roughly 620-640 donors for A, B, C, DRB1 and DQB1; 500 to 550 for DQA1; approximately 570 for DPA1; fewer than 480 for DPB1. An early release covering some 640 HLA-typed donors comprised approximately 300 gigabases of sequencing data and tens of millions of unique TCR sequences. Rather than using new phenotypic data, the later analysis identified candidate immune exposures from TCR beta sequences and from how often those sequences occurred across donors. Across approximately 400 genotyped donors of the cohort, an average of approximately 240,000 unique TCR beta nucleotide sequences per donor were sequenced, and about a sixth of those sequences were non-productive. In a later analysis, previously published TCR beta repertoires from roughly 710 donors were re-analyzed and high-resolution HLA genotyping was added so that TCR occurrence patterns could be studied. The study aimed to test whether signatures of past pathogen exposure could be identified by cataloging public T cell receptors. Donor age, sex, ethnicity and CMV serostatus were compiled alongside the repertoire data. Several DR-DQ haplotypes were handled as single units for association and clustering because linkage in the cohort was strong. All discovery cohort repertoires had been generated on a single sequencing platform. To predict cytomegalovirus infection status, the study brought together high-throughput TCR immunosequencing, statistical association of individual TCRs with disease status, and machine learning. Along with the approximately 670-subject first cohort, a separate validation cohort of over a hundred different subjects was used. A later genetic analysis took genome-wide SNP genotypes for about 55% of the 666 donors and used that subset as a discovery cohort. Summary of the overall study and its limitations: The classifier was reported to diagnose cytomegalovirus status with high specificity and sensitivity in both the original cohort and the validation cohort. The 87-base-pair reads could not distinguish some IMGT-functional V segments, including TRBV6-2 and TRBV6-3, so those segments were excluded. Compared with the roughly 700-donor mean, donors in an Asian-associated ancestry cluster had fewer N-insertions in productive TCRs, according to a later genetic analysis. A later analysis associated 16,951 TCR beta sequences with specific HLA alleles at a false discovery rate of 0.05. In a later analysis, HLA-associated TCR beta chains were found to be more clonally expanded and to have lower generation probabilities than equally common non-associated chains. Roughly 15 rarely observed V segments, including chromosome 9 orphons, were excluded from the earlier analysis of a few hundred of the donors because counts were too low. Most TCR sequences were observed very rarely across donors, whereas some public TCRs were present in many individuals. In vitro tests confirmed that three of the cytomegalovirus-associated TCR beta chains recognize cytomegalovirus antigens. A total of fewer than 200 TCR beta chains were listed by the study as associated with cytomegalovirus. In a later analysis, the rate of TCR association differed among HLA loci, with DRB1 alleles having the most associated TCRs and HLA-C alleles having the fewest. The cohort was sequenced for TCR beta chains only, and without alpha or paired-chain data the features that could be detected were limited. For the cohort, immune exposure information was limited to CMV serostatus. Presence/absence analyses assumed roughly uniform sequencing depth across donors, an assumption that may not hold. Several of the top co-occurrence clusters appeared to be linked to parvovirus B19, influenza, CMV and Epstein-Barr virus, according to a later analysis. A later analysis found that most CMV-associated TCR beta chains appeared HLA-restricted, with HLA associations seemingly driven largely by CMV exposure. A cluster of highly shared sequence variants was judged likely to represent a technical artifact of the sequencing pipeline. Correlated functional status among segregating V segments might be attributable to linkage disequilibrium, but an unknown experimental factor could not be ruled out. In an earlier analysis of several hundred of the donors, most TCR beta V segments were observed in productive rearrangements about 90% or about 30% of the time, broadly matching IMGT annotations. A later genetic analysis associated a missense DCLRE1C variant with V-gene and J-gene trimming of TCR beta chains, and an independent cohort replicated the association. A further reported finding was that TCR beta sequences accurately predicted the HLA-A and HLA-B alleles for most subjects in the first cohort. It was suggested by the authors that the approach could potentially be generalized to other disease states and immunological phenotypes. Because some donors lacked HLA typing at each locus, the association tests relied only on the typed subset. Strong co-occurrence of HLA alleles, especially DR and DQ, made assigning TCR associations to individual alleles difficult.

The cohort was made up of roughly 670 healthy bone marrow donors. All cohort members were sampled while nominally healthy, although unrecorded immune exposures were likely present. The donor was CMV seropositive and was included in the group of approximately 310 seropositive cohort members. Each donor provided a peripheral blood sample, and peripheral blood mononuclear cells were used for TCR beta sequencing. The Qiagen DNeasy Blood Extraction Kit was used to extract genomic DNA from the blood cell samples. Preparation of the library involved the immunoSEQ multiplex PCR assay. For the multiplex PCR, a mixture combining 60 forward primers for TCR Vbeta segments and 13 reverse primers for TCR Jbeta segments was used. A multiplex PCR assay on genomic DNA amplified the CDR3 region of rearranged TCR beta genes. Amplified TCR beta libraries were sequenced as 87-base-pair reads on the Illumina HiSeq System. Under the source paper's analysis protocol: A later analysis tallied 70 million to 100 million unique TCR beta chains across the 600 to 700 repertoires, and some 12 million of those chains were shared by two or more donors. Raw reads were error-corrected and collapsed into unique sequences by a nearest-neighbor algorithm in which closely related sequences were merged to remove PCR and sequencing errors. CDR3 sequences were aligned to IMGT reference sequences to assign V, D and J gene segments. For a sequence to be retained, a match of at least six nucleotides to both a V gene segment and a J gene segment was required. A rearrangement was called productive if the CDR3 had no stop codons and remained in frame with V and J, and every other rearrangement was called non-productive. Following IMGT convention, CDR3 was defined as the stretch from the second conserved V-encoded cysteine to the conserved J-encoded phenylalanine. Sequences without an unambiguous match to a single V gene segment were excluded from the earlier analysis of almost 600 of the donors. In an earlier analysis of several hundred of the donors, a V segment was called functional when productive rearrangements were above 56.7%, and segregating when the standard deviation between donors exceeded 5%. A statistical classification framework was developed to diagnose cytomegalovirus status using the catalog of TCR beta chain sequences. A later analysis assigned V and J genes by comparing TCR nucleotide sequences with IMGT/GENE-DB human TR gene sequences. The TCRdist pipeline was used in a later analysis to assign CDR3 sequences and most-parsimonious VDJ recombination scenarios. In a later analysis, each TCR beta chain was defined by its CDR3 amino acid sequence together with its V-gene family, and reads without a unique V-gene family were excluded. To address suspected cross-contamination and a sequencing artifact, a later analysis removed approximately 600 highly shared, low-generation-probability nucleotide sequences. A later analysis calculated a clonal expansion index for each public chain from normalized within-repertoire ranks of inferred template counts. In a later analysis, generation probabilities were computed using a VDJ recombination model fitted to out-of-frame rearrangements, and the results were checked against IGoR. A later analysis scored TCR-TCR, TCR-HLA and TCR-CMV co-occurrence with hypergeometric tests, applying a repertoire-size bias correction to TCR pairs. A later analysis estimated false discovery rates by permuting HLA or CMV assignments 20 times. A later analysis grouped co-occurring TCRs with DBSCAN, adding TCRdist sequence similarity when clustering within HLA-allele-positive subsets. For co-occurrence clustering, repertoires with fewer than 30,000 or more than 120,000 public chains were excluded, along with roughly 5 repertoires with anomalous nucleotide sharing. The source is immuneACCESS, and TCRdb retained only in-frame sequences with V and J called. Part of the clones is not carried over; for the studies checked, unresolved V genes explain less than half of this, and the remainder is unexplained. Clone size and the V and J calls come from that table; the DNA yielded D and trimming. The sample includes roughly 190,000 clones, with roughly a tenth observed a single time. The ten biggest clones cover 1% to 1.5% of the sample.

Concerning this clone itself: Its antigen has not been determined. Base qualities were left out, and no much larger clone turns up one base away.

CDR1 and CDR2 are read off the germline V gene as MDHEN and SYDVKM. Inclusive of the bounding cysteine and phenylalanine, the CDR3 is 16 residues long. This entry keeps only the CDR3 DNA: 48 bases, framed from base 1. The V and J ends are trimmed by 4 bases and 7 bases, leaving 20 bases between them. The rearranged chain carries TRBV28 and TRBJ2-1; 7 matching bases give a weak D call of TRBD2. The sequence was collected from a woman aged 30 to 39 in good health and CMV-seropositive. The material sequenced was PBMCs. The CDR3 region: CASSSPLGGLGNEQFF. Read as DNA, the sequence is TGTGCCAGCAGTTCCCCCCTCGGGGGGCTGGGGAATGAGCAGTTCTTC.